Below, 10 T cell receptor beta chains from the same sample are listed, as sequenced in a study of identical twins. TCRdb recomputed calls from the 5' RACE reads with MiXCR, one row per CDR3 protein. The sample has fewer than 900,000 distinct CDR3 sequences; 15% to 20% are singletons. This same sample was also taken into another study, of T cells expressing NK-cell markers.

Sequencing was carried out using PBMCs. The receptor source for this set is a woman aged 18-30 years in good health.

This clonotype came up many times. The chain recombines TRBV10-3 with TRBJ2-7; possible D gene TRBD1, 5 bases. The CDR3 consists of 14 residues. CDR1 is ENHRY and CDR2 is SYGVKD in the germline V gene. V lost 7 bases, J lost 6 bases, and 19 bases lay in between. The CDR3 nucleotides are TGTGCCATCAATCAAAGGACCGACAGCTGCGAGCAGTACTTC. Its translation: CAINQRTDSCEQYF.

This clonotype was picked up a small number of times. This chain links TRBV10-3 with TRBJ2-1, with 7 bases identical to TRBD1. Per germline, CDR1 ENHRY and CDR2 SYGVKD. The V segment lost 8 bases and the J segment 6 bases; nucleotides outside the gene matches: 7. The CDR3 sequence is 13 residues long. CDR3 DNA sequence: TGTGCCATCGGTACACAGGGGCCCAATGAGCAGTTCTTC. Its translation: CAIGTQGPNEQFF.

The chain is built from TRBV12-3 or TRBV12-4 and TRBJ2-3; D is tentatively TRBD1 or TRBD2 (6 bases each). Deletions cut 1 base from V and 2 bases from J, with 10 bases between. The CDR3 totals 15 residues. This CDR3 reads CASSLDRGPTDTQYF. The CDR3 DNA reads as TGTGCCAGCAGTTTAGATCGGGGGCCCACAGATACGCAGTATTTT.

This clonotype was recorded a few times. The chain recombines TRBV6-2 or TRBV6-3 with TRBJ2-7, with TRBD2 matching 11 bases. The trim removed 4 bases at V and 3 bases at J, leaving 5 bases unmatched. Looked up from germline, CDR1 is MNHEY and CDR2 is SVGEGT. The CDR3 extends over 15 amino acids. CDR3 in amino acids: CASSSGTSGIYEQYF. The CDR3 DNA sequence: TGTGCCAGCAGTTCCGGGACTAGCGGTATCTACGAGCAGTACTTC.

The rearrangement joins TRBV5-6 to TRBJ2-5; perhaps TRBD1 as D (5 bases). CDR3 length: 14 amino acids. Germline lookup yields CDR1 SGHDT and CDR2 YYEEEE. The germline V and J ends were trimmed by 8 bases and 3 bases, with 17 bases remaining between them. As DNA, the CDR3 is TGTGCCAGTAAAAGCACAGGTCCAAAAGAGACCCAGTACTTC. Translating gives CASKSTGPKETQYF.

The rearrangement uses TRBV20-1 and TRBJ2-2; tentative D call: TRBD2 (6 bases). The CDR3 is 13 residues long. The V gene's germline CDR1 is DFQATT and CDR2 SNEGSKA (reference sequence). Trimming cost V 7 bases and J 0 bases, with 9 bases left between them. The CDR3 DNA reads TGCAGTGTACGCGGGACGAACACCGGGGAGCTGTTTTTT. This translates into CSVRGTNTGELFF.

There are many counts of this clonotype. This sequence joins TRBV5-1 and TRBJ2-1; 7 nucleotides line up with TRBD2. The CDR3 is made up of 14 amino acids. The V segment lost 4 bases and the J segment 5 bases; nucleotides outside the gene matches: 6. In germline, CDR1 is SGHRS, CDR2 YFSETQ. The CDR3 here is CASSLGTTNNEQFF. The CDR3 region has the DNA TGCGCCAGCAGCCTCGGGACTACTAACAATGAGCAGTTCTTC.

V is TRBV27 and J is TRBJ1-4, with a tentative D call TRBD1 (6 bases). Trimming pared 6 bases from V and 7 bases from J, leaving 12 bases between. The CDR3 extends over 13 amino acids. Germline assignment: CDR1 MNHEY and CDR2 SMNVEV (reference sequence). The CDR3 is CASRLAQGEKLFF. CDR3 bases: TGTGCCAGCAGGTTGGCACAGGGTGAAAAACTGTTTTTT.

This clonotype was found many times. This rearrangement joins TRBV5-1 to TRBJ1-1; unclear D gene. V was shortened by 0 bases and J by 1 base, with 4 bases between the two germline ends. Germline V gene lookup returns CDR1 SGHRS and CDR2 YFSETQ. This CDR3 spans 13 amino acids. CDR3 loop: CASSLGTNTEAFF. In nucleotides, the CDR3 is TGCGCCAGCAGCTTGGGAACGAACACTGAAGCTTTCTTT. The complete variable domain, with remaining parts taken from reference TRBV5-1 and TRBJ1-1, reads KAGVTQTPRYLIKTRGQQVTLSCSPISGHRSVSWYQQTPGQGLQFLFEYFSETQRNKGNFPGRFSGRQFSNSRSEMNVSTLELGDSALYLCASSLGTNTEAFFGQGTRLTVV.

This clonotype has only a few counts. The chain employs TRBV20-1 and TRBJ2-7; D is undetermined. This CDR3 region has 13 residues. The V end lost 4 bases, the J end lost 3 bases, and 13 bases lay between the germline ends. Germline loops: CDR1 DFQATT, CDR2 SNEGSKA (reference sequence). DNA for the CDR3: TGCAGTGCTAAGCCCTTCGATGGCTACGAGCAGTACTTC. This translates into CSAKPFDGYEQYF.